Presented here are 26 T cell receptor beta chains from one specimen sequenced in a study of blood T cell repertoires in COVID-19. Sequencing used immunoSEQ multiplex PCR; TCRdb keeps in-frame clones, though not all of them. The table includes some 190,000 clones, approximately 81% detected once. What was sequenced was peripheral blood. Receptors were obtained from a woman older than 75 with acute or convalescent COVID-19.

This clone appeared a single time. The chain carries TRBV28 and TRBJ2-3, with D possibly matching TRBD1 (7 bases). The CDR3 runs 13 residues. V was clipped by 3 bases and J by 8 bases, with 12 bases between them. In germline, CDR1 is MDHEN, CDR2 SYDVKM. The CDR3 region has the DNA TGTGCCAGCAGTTTTCGCCAGGGGGGTACGCAGTATTTT. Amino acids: CASSFRQGGTQYF.

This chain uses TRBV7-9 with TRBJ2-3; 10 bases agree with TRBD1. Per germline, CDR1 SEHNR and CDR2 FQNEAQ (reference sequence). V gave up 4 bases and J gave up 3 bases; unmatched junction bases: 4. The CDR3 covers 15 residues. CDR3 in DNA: TGTGCCAGCAGCTCAAGACAGGGGGCAACAGATACGCAGTATTTT. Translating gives CASSSRQGATDTQYF.

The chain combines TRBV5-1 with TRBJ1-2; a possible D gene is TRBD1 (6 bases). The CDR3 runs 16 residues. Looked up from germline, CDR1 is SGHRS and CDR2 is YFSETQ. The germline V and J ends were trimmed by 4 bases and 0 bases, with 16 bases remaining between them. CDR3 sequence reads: CASSDGDTRPNYGYTF. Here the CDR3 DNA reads TGCGCCAGCAGCGATGGGGACACCCGTCCTAACTATGGCTACACCTTC.

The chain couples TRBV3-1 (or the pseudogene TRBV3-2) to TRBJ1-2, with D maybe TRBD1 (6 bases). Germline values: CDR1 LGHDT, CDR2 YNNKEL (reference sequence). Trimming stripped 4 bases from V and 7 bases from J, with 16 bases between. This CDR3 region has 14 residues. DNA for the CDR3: TGTGCCAGCAGCCCCACGTGGGGGCCTGGTGGCTACACCTTC. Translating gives CASSPTWGPGGYTF.

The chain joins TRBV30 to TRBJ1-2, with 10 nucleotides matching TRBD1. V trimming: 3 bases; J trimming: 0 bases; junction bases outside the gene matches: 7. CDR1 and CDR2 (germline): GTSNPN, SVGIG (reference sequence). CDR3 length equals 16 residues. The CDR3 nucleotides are TGTGCCTGGAGGGGACAGGGGTTTTGGACTAACTATGGCTACACCTTC. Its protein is CAWRGQGFWTNYGYTF. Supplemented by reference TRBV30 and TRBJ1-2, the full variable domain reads SQTIHQWPATLVQPVGSPLSLECTVEGTSNPNLYWYRQAAGRGLQLLFYSVGIGQISSEVPQNLSASRPQDRQFILSSKKLLLSDSGFYLCAWRGQGFWTNYGYTFGSGTRLTVV.

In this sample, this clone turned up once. The CDR3 is CASTPDGQGLNTEAFF. The CDR3 DNA is TGCGCCAGCACCCCCGATGGGCAGGGGCTGAACACTGAAGCTTTCTTT. The J gene is TRBJ1-1, the V gene TRBV5-1, with D tentatively TRBD1 (6 bases). Germline CDR1 reads SGHRS; CDR2 reads YFSETQ. V lost 6 bases and J lost 0, with 18 bases in between. The CDR3 covers 16 residues.

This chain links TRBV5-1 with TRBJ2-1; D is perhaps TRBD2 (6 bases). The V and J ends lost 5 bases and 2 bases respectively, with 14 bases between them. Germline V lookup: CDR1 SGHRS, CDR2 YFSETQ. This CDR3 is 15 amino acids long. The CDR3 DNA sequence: TGCGCCAGCAGGCCCCCAGGGACTCCCTACAATGAGCAGTTCTTC. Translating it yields CASRPPGTPYNEQFF.

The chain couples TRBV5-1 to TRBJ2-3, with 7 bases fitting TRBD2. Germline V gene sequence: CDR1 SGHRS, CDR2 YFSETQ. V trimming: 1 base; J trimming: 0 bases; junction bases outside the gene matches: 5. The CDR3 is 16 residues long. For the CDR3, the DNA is TGCGCCAGCAGCTTGTTCCTAGCGGCCAGCACAGATACGCAGTATTTT. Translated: CASSLFLAASTDTQYF.

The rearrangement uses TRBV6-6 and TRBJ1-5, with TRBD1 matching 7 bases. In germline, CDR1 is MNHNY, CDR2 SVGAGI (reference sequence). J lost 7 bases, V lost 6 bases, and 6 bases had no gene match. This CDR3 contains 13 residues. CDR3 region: CASRKGGRQPQHF. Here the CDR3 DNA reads TGTGCCAGCAGGAAAGGGGGCCGGCAGCCCCAGCATTTT.

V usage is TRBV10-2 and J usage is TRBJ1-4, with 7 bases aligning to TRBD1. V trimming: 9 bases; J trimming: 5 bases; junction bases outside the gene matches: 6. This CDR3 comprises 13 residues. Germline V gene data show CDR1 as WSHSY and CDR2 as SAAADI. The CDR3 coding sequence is TGCGCCAGTAAGGACAGGAGAAATGAAAAACTGTTTTTT. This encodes CASKDRRNEKLFF.

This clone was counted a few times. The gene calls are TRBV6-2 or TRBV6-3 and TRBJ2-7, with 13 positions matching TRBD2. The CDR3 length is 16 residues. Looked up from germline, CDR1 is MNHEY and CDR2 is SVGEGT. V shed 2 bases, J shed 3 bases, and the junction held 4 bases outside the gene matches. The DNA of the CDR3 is TGTGCCAGCAGTTACACTAGCGGGAGGGCCTTCTACGAGCAGTACTTC. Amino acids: CASSYTSGRAFYEQYF.

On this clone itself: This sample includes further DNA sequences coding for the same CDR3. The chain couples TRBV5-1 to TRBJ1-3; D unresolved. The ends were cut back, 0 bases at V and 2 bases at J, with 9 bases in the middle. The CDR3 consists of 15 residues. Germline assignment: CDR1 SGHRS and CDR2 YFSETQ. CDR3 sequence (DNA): TGCGCCAGCAGCTTGGATCGGTTGGCTGGAAACACCATATATTTT. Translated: CASSLDRLAGNTIYF.

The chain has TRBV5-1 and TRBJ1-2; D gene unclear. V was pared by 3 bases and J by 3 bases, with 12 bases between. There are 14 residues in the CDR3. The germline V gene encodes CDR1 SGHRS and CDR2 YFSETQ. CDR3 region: CASSSGRVDYGYTF. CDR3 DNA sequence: TGCGCCAGCAGCTCTGGGAGGGTGGACTATGGCTACACCTTC.

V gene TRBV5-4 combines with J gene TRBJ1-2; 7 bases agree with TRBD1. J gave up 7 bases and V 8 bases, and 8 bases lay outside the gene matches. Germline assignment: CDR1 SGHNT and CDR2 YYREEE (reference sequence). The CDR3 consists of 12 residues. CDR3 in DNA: TGTGCCAGTCAGGGGGTATCTTCTGGCTACACCTTC. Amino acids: CASQGVSSGYTF.

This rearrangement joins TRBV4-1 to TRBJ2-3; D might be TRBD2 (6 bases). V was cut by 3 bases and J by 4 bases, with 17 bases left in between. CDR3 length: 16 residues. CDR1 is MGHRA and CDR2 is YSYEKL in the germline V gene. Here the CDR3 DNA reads TGCGCCAGCAGCCACGGCCGGGACTCGCGCCCAGATACGCAGTATTTT. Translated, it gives CASSHGRDSRPDTQYF.

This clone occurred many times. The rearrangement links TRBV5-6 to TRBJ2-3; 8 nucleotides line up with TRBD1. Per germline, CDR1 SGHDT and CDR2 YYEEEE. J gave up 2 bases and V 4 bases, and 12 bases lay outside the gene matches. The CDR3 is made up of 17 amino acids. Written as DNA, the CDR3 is TGTGCCAGCAGCCGCCGATCGACAGGGGCCTTCACAGATACGCAGTATTTT. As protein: CASSRRSTGAFTDTQYF.

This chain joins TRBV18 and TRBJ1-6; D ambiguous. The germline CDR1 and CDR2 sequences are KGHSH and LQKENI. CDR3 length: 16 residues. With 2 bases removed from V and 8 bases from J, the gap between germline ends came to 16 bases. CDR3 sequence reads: CASSPNRGVLDSPLHF. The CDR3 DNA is TGTGCCAGCTCACCAAATCGCGGGGTTTTAGATTCACCCCTCCACTTT.

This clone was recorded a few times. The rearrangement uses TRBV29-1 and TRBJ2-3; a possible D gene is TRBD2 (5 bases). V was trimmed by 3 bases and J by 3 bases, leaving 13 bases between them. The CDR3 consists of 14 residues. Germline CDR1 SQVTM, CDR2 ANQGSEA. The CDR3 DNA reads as TGCAGCGTTGAGCTTCCCCGAGGGACAGATACGCAGTATTTT. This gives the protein CSVELPRGTDTQYF.

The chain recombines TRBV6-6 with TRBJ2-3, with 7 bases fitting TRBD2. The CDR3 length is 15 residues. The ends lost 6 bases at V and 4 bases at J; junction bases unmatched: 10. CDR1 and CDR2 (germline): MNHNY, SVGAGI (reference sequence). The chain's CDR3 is CASSLTSRTSDTQYF. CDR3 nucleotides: TGTGCCAGCAGCCTGACTAGCAGGACGTCAGATACGCAGTATTTT.

CDR3 bases: TGTGCCTGGAGGGCTAGCGGGAGGGCCCAAGAGACCCAGTACTTC. It specifies CAWRASGRAQETQYF. The chain couples TRBV30 to TRBJ2-5; 12 bases are a match to TRBD2. This CDR3 has 15 residues. Germline V CDR1 and CDR2: GTSNPN, SVGIG (reference sequence). Germline trimming cut 3 bases from V and 1 base from J; bases unmatched to any gene: 3.

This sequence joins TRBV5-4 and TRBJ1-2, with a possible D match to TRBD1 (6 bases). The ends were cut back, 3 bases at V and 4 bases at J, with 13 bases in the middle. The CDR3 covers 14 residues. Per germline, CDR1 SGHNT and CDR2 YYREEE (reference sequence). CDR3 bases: TGTGCCAGCAGCTCCGGATCGACAGGCTATGGCTACACCTTC. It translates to CASSSGSTGYGYTF.

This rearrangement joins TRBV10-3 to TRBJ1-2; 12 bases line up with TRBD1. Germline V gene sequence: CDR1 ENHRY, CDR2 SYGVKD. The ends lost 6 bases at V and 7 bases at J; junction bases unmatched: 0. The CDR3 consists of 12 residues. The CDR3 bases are TGTGCCATCAGGGGACAGGGGGCTGGCTACACCTTC. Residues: CAIRGQGAGYTF.

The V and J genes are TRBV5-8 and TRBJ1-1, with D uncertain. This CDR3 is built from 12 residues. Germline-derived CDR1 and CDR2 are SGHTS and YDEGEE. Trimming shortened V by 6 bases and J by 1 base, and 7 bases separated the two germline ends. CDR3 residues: CASTLRNTEAFF. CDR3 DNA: TGTGCCAGCACTCTGCGGAACACTGAAGCTTTCTTT. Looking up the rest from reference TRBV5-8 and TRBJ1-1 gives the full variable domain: EAGVTQSPTHLIKTRGQQATLRCSPISGHTSVYWYQQALGLGLQFLLWYDEGEERNRGNFPPRFSGRQFPNYSSELNVNALELEDSALYLCASTLRNTEAFFGQGTRLTVV.

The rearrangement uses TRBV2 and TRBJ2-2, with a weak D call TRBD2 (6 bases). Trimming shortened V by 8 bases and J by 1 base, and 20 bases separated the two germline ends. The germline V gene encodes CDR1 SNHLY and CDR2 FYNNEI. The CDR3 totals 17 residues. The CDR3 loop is CASDGGPRQENTGELFF. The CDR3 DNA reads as TGTGCCAGCGACGGGGGACCCAGGCAGGAGAACACCGGGGAGCTGTTTTTT.

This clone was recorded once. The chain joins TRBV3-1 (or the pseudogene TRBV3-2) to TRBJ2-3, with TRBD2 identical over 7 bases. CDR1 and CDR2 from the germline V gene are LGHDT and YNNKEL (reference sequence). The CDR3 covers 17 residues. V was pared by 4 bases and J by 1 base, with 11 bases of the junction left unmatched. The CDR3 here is CASSPPGGRARTDTQYF. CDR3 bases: TGTGCCAGCAGCCCCCCAGGAGGGAGGGCCCGCACAGATACGCAGTATTTT.

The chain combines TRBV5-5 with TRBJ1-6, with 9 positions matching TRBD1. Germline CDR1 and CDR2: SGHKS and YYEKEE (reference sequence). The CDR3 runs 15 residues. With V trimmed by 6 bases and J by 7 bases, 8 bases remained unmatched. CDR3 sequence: CASTHFGQGNSPLHF. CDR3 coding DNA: TGTGCCAGCACCCACTTTGGACAGGGGAATTCACCCCTCCACTTT.